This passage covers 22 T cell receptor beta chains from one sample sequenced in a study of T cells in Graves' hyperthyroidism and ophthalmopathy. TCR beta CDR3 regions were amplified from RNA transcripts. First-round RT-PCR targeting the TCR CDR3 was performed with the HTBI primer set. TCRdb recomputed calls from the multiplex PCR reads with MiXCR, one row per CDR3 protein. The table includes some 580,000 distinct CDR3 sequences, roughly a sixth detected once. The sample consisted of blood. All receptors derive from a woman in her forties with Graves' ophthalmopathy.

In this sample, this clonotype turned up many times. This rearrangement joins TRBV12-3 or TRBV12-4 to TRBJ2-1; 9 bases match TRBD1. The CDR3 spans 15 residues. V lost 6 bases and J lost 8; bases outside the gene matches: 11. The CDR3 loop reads CASSATGGFIDEQFF. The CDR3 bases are TGTGCCAGCAGCGCTACAGGGGGCTTTATCGATGAGCAGTTCTTC.

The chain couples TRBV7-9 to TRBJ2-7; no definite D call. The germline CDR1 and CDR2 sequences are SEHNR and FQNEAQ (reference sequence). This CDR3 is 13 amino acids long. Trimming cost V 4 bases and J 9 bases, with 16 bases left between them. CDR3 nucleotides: TGTGCCAGCAGCTCCCGGGCAGAAGGCGGGCAGTACTTC. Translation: CASSSRAEGGQYF.

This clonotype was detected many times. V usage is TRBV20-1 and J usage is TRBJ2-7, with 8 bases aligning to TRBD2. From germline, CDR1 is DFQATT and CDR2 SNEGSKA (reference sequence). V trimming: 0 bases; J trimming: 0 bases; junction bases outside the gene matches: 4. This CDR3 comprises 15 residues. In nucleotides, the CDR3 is TGCAGTGCTAGAGATCCGGGAGGGAGCTCCTACGAGCAGTACTTC. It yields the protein CSARDPGGSSYEQYF.

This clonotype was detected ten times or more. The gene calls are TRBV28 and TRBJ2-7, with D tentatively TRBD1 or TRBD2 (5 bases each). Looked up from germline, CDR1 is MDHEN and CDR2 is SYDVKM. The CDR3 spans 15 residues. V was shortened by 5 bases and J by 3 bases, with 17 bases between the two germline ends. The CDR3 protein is CASSPPGTTIYEQYF. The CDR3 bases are TGTGCCAGCAGTCCCCCAGGGACCACGATCTACGAGCAGTACTTC. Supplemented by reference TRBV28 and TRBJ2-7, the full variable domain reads DVKVTQSSRYLVKRTGEKVFLECVQDMDHENMFWYRQDPGLGLRLIYFSYDVKMKEKGDIPEGYSVSREKKERFSLILESASTNQTSMYLCASSPPGTTIYEQYFGPGTRLTVT.

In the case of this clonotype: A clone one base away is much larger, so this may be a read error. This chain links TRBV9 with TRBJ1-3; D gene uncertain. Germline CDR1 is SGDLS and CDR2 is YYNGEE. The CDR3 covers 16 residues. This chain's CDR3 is CASSVGGSSSGNTIFF. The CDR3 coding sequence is TGTGCCAGCAGCGTAGGAGGCAGTAGCTCTGGAAACACCATATTTTTT. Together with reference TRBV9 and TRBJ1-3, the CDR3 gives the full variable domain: DSGVTQTPKHLITATGQRVTLRCSPRSGDLSVYWYQQSLDQGLQFLIQYYNGEERAKGNILERFSAQQFPDLHSELNLSSLELGDSALYFCASSVGGSSSGNTIFFGEGSWLTVV.

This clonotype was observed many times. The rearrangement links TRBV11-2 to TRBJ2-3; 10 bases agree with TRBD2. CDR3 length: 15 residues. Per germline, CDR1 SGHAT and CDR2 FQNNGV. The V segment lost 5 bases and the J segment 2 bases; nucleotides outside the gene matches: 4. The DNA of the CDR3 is TGTGCCAGCAGCCGGACTAGCGGATTCACAGATACGCAGTATTTT. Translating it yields CASSRTSGFTDTQYF. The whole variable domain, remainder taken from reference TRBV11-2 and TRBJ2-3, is EAGVAQSPRYKIIEKRQSVAFWCNPISGHATLYWYQQILGQGPKLLIQFQNNGVVDDSQLPKDRFSAERLKGVDSTLKIQPAKLEDSAVYLCASSRTSGFTDTQYFGPGTRLTVL.

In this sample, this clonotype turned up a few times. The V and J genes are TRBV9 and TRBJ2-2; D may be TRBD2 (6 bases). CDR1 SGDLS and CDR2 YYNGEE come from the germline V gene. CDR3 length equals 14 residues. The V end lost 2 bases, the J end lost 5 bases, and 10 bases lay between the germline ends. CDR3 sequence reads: CASSVGGTTGELFF. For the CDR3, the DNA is TGTGCCAGCAGCGTGGGGGGAACGACCGGGGAGCTGTTTTTT. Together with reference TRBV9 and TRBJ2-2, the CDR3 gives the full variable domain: DSGVTQTPKHLITATGQRVTLRCSPRSGDLSVYWYQQSLDQGLQFLIQYYNGEERAKGNILERFSAQQFPDLHSELNLSSLELGDSALYFCASSVGGTTGELFFGEGSRLTVL.

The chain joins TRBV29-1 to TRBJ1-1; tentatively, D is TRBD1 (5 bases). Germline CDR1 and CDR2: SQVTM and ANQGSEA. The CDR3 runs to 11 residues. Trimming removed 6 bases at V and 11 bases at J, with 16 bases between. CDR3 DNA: TGCAGCGTCGTTGGGGCCCGGAGGGCTTTCTTT. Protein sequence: CSVVGARRAFF.

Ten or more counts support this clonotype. The CDR3 here is CASSQALAGVGEQYF. The CDR3 DNA follows: TGTGCCAGCAGCCAAGCCCTAGCGGGAGTGGGGGAGCAGTACTTC. The genes are TRBV3-1 and TRBJ2-7; 10 bases are a match to TRBD2. CDR3 size: 15 residues. V was clipped by 1 base and J by 7 bases; unmatched bases: 7. Germline V gene data show CDR1 as LGHDT and CDR2 as YNNKEL (reference sequence).

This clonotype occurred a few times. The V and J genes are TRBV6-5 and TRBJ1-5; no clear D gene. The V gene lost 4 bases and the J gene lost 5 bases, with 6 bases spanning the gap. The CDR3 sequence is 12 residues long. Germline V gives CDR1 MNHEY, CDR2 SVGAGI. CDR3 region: CASSSSHQPQHF. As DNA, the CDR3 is TGTGCCAGCAGTTCGTCGCATCAGCCCCAGCATTTT.

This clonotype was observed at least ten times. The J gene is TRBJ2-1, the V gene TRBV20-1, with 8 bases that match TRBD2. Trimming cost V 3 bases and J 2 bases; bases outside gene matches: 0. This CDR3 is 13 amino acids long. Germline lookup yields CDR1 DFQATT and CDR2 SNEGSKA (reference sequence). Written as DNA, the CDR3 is TGCAGTGCTAGCGGGAGGGCCTACAATGAGCAGTTCTTC. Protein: CSASGRAYNEQFF.

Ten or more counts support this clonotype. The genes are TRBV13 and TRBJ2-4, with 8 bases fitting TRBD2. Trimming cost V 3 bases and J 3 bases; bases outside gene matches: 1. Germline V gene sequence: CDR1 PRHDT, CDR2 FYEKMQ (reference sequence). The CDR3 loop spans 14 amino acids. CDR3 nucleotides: TGTGCCAGCAGCTTCGGGGGGGGCAAAAACATTCAGTACTTC. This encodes CASSFGGGKNIQYF.

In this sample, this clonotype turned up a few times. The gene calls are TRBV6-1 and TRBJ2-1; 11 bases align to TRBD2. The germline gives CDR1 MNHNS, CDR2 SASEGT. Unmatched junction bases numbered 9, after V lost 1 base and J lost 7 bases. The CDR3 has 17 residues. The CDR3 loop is CASSEGAGLAGMNEQFF. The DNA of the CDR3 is TGTGCCAGCAGTGAAGGTGCCGGACTAGCGGGCATGAATGAGCAGTTCTTC.

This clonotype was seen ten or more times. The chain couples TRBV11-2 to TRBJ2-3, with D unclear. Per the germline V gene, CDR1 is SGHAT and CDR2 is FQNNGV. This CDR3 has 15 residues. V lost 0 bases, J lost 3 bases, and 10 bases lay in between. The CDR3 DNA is TGTGCCAGCAGCTTAGATCTCCTTAGGACAGATACGCAGTATTTT. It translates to CASSLDLLRTDTQYF.

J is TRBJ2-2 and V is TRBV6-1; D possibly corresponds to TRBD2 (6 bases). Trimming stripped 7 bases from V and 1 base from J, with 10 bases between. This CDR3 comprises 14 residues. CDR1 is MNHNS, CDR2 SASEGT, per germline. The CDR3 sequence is CASILGGNTGELFF. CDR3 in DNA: TGTGCCAGCATCTTGGGGGGGAACACCGGGGAGCTGTTTTTT.

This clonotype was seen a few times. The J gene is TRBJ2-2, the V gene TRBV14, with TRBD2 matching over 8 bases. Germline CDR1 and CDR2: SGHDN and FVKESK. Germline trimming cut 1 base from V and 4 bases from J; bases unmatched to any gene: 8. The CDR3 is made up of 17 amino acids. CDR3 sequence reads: CASSQVRASGGTGELFF. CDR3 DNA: TGTGCCAGCAGCCAAGTCCGGGCGAGCGGGGGCACCGGGGAGCTGTTTTTT.

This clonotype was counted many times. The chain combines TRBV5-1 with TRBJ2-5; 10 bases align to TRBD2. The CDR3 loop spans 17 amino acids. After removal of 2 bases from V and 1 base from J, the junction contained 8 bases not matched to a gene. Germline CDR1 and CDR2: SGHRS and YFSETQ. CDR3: CASSLALAGAFQETQYF. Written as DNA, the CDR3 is TGCGCCAGCAGCTTAGCCCTAGCGGGAGCGTTCCAAGAGACCCAGTACTTC. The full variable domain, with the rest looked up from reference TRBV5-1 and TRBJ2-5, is KAGVTQTPRYLIKTRGQQVTLSCSPISGHRSVSWYQQTPGQGLQFLFEYFSETQRNKGNFPGRFSGRQFSNSRSEMNVSTLELGDSALYLCASSLALAGAFQETQYFGPGTRLLVL.

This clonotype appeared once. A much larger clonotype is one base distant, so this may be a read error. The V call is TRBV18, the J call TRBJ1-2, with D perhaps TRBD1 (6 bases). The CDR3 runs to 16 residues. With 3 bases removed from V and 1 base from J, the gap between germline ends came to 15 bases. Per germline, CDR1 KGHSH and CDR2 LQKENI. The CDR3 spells CASSPSGTRFNYGYTF. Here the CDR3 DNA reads TGTGCCAGCTCACCGAGCGGGACACGATTTAACTATGGCTACACCTTC.

The CDR3 spells CGFSQWTEAFF. The CDR3, as DNA: TGCGGCTTCTCGCAGTGGACTGAAGCTTTCTTT. The chain has TRBV29-1 and TRBJ1-1; D call uncertain. CDR1 and CDR2 from the germline V gene are SQVTM and ANQGSEA. The CDR3 sequence is 11 residues long.

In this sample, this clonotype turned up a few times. Here the CDR3 DNA reads TGTGCCACCAGTGATTTGCCTATGGGGGGGAGCAAAGAGACCCAGTACTTC. Its translation is CATSDLPMGGSKETQYF. The chain carries TRBV24-1 and TRBJ2-5; 7 positions agree with TRBD2. V lost 0 bases and J lost 3; bases outside the gene matches: 9. The length of the CDR3 is 17 residues. The germline V gene encodes CDR1 KGHDR and CDR2 SFDVKD.

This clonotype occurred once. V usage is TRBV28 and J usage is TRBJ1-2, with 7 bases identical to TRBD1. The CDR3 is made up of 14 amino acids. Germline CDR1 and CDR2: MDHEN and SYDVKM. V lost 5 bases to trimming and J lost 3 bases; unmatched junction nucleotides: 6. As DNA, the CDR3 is TGTGCCAGCAGTAGGGACAGTCTATACTATGGCTACACCTTC. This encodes CASSRDSLYYGYTF.

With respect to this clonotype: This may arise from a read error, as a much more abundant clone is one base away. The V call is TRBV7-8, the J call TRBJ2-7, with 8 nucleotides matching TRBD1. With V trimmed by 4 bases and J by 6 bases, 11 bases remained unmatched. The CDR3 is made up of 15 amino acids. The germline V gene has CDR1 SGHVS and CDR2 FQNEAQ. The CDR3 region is CASSSGQGDRFEQYF. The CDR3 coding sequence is TGTGCCAGCAGCTCAGGACAGGGAGACAGATTCGAGCAGTACTTC.